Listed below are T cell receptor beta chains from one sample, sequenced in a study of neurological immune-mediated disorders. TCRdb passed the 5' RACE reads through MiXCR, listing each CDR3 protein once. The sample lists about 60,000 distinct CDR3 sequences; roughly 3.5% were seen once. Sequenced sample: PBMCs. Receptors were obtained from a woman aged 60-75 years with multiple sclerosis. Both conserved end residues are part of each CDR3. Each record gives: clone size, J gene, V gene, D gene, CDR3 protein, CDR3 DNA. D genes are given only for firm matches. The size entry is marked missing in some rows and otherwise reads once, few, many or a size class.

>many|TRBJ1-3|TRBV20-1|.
CSARDSSGNTIYF
TGCAGTGCTAGAGACAGCTCTGGAAACACCATATATTTT
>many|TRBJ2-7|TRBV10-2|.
CASVEMGQGLEEQYF
TGCGCCAGCGTAGAAATGGGGCAGGGGCTCGAGGAGCAGTACTTC
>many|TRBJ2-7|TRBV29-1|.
CSVGLSYEQYF
TGCAGCGTTGGACTCTCCTACGAGCAGTACTTC
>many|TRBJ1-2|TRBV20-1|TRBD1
CSALDSTGNYGYTF
TGCAGTGCCCTAGACTCGACAGGGAACTATGGCTACACCTTC
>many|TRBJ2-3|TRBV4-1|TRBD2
CASSRLTSGGLSTDTQYF
TGCGCCAGCAGCCGGTTGACTAGCGGGGGCCTTAGCACAGATACGCAGTATTTT
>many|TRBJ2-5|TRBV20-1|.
CSAYGEVGQSAPRRTQYF
TGCAGTGCTTATGGGGAAGTCGGACAGTCGGCCCCCCGTCGGACCCAGTACTTC
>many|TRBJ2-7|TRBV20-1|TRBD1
CSAPDRAREQYF
TGCAGTGCCCCGGACAGGGCGCGCGAGCAGTACTTC
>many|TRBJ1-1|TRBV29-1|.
CSGRQMNTEAFF
TGCAGCGGCAGACAGATGAACACTGAAGCTTTCTTT
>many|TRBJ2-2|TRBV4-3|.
CASSQFSRGATGELFF
TGCGCCAGCAGCCAATTTTCACGGGGGGCCACCGGGGAGCTGTTTTTT
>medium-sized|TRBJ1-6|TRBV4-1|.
CASSPIGRDLNSPLHF
TGCGCCAGCAGCCCGATTGGCCGGGACCTAAATTCACCCCTCCACTTT
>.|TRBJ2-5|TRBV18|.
CASSPRGDSLETQYF
TGTGCCAGCTCACCACGTGGAGATTCGTTAGAGACCCAGTACTTC
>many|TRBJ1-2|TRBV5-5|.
CASSLRGTNAYGYTF
TGTGCCAGCAGCTTGAGGGGGACGAACGCCTATGGCTACACCTTC
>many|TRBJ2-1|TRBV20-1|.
CSAANPGRQYNEQFF
TGCAGTGCCGCCAATCCGGGACGCCAATACAATGAGCAGTTCTTC
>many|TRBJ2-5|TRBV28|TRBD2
CASSLYLGAGRETQYF
TGTGCCAGCAGTTTATATTTGGGAGCGGGGCGGGAGACCCAGTACTTC
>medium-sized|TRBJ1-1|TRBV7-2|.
CASSLQGGTEAFF
TGTGCCAGCAGCTTACAGGGTGGAACTGAAGCTTTCTTT
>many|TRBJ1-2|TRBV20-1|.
CSAARGYGYTF
TGCAGTGCTGCGAGGGGGTATGGCTACACCTTC
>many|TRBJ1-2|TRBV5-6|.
CASSFSPGTNYGYTF
TGTGCCAGCAGCTTTAGTCCCGGAACGAACTATGGCTACACCTTC
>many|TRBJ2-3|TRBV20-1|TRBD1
CSATLGQGNTDTQYF
TGCAGTGCTACATTGGGACAGGGGAACACAGATACGCAGTATTTT
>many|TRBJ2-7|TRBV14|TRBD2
CASSQGTSGTYEQYF
TGTGCCAGCAGCCAAGGGACTAGCGGAACCTACGAGCAGTACTTC
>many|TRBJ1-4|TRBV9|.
CASSGRRDGNEKLFF
TGTGCCAGCAGCGGCCGCCGGGACGGTAATGAAAAACTGTTTTTT
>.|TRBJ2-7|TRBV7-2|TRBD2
CASSNRLASSYEQYF
TGTGCCAGCAGCAACCGACTAGCGTCGTCCTACGAGCAGTACTTC
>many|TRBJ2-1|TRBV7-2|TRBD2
CASTSGGNTAYNEQFF
TGTGCCAGCACTAGCGGGGGGAACACGGCCTACAATGAGCAGTTCTTC
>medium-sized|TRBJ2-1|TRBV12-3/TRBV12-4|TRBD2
CASLTSGRGDEQFF
TGTGCCAGCCTAACTAGCGGGAGAGGGGATGAGCAGTTCTTC
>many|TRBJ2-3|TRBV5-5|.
CASSLGPYTDTQYF
TGTGCCAGCAGCTTGGGACCCTACACAGATACGCAGTATTTT
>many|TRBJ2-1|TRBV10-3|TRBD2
CAISELAGVSYNEQFF
TGTGCCATCAGTGAGTTAGCGGGAGTCTCCTACAATGAGCAGTTCTTC
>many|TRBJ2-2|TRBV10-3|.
CAISARPNTGELFF
TGTGCCATCAGTGCCAGGCCGAACACCGGGGAGCTGTTTTTT
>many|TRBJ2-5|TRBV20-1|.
CSASLRGSSDPETQYF
TGCAGTGCTAGCCTCCGGGGGTCTAGCGATCCAGAGACCCAGTACTTC
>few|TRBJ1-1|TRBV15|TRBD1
CATSLRQTGRTEAFF
TGTGCCACCAGCCTCCGACAGACAGGGCGAACTGAAGCTTTCTTT
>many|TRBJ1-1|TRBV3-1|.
CASSQFRKRGTEAFF
TGTGCCAGCAGCCAGTTCCGAAAGCGCGGCACTGAAGCTTTCTTT
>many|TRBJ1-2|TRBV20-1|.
CSAAMGDNGYTF
TGCAGTGCTGCCATGGGGGACAACGGCTACACCTTC
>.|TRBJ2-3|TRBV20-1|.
CSARIGSTDTQYF
TGCAGTGCTAGAATTGGAAGCACAGATACGCAGTATTTT
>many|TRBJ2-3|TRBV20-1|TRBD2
CSALGLAGETTDTQYF
TGCAGTGCCCTAGGACTAGCGGGGGAGACCACAGATACGCAGTATTTT
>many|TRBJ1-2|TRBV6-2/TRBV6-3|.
CASSYRTVPYVYTF
TGTGCCAGCAGTTACCGGACCGTCCCCTACGTCTACACCTTC
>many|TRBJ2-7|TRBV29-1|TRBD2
CSAWTGTSGRRYEQYF
TGCAGCGCCTGGACCGGGACTAGCGGGAGAAGGTACGAGCAGTACTTC
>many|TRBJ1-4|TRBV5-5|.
CASSPTQTAVREKLFF
TGTGCCAGCAGCCCTACACAGACAGCGGTTCGTGAAAAACTGTTTTTT
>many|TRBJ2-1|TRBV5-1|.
CASSLTGPNEQFF
TGCGCCAGCAGCTTAACGGGTCCAAATGAGCAGTTCTTC
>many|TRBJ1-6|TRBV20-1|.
CSARDFRDNSPLHF
TGCAGTGCTAGAGATTTCCGGGACAATTCACCCCTCCACTTT
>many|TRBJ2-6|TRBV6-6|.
CASTPLRANVLTF
TGTGCCAGCACCCCGCTGAGGGCCAACGTCCTGACTTTC
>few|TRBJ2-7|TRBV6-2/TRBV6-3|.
CASSYSRPAYEQYF
TGTGCCAGCAGTTACTCGAGACCAGCCTACGAGCAGTACTTC
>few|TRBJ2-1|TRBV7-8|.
CASSLGGRQGFNEQFF
TGTGCCAGCAGCTTAGGGGGGCGGCAGGGGTTCAATGAGCAGTTCTTC
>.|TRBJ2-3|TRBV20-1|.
CSASGGGRGDTQYF
TGCAGTGCTAGTGGCGGGGGCCGGGGAGATACGCAGTATTTT
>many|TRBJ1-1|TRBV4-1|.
CASSLTGMNTEAFF
TGCGCCAGCAGCCTCACAGGGATGAACACTGAAGCTTTCTTT
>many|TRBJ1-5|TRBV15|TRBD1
CATSVDRANQPQHF
TGTGCCACCAGCGTTGACAGGGCCAATCAGCCCCAGCATTTT
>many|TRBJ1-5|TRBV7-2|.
CASSVFRVNQPQHF
TGTGCCAGCTCAGTTTTCAGGGTAAATCAGCCCCAGCATTTT
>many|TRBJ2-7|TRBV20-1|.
CSATKGLRAYEQYF
TGCAGTGCCACCAAGGGGCTGCGCGCCTACGAGCAGTACTTC